This T cell receptor beta chain was sequenced during a study of preoperative IRX-2 immunotherapy in early breast cancer. Specified treatment: preoperative locoregional IRX-2 cytokine immunotherapy. Patients received preoperative, locoregional IRX-2 cytokine immunotherapy in a phase Ib study. Data came from immunoSEQ multiplex PCR; TCRdb stores just in-frame clones and leaves some out. The sample has 20,000 to 25,000 clones, 85% to 95% seen once. Germline V CDR1 and CDR2: SGHNT, YENEEA. The CDR3 length is 17 residues. V was shortened by 5 bases and J by 9 bases, with 26 bases between the two germline ends.

Sequenced here: tumor tissue, sampled after IRX-2 immunotherapy. This clonotype originated in a human donor with breast cancer. The rearrangement links TRBV11-3 to TRBJ2-1; the D gene is possibly TRBD1 (6 bases). The CDR3 coding sequence is TGTGCCAGCAGCGGAGTGCCCGGGACAAACAAACCCAGTGAGCAGTTCTTC. Residues: CASSGVPGTNKPSEQFF.